This is a list of T cell receptor beta chains from one sample in a study of CD8 T cells in ankylosing spondylitis. TCRdb fed the 5' RACE reads into MiXCR, producing one record per CDR3 protein. The data contain about 270,000 distinct CDR3 sequences, roughly 32% of them seen just once; the ten biggest clones take up around 4.5%. Sequenced material: blood, either unsorted or a sorted T cell fraction (not recorded which). The receptor set was obtained from a male donor with ankylosing spondylitis or in good health (not recorded which). Each CDR3 is given with its conserved first and last residue. A D gene is named only where the DNA matches it firmly. Rows give clone size only sometimes, using once, few, many, or a class for an expanded clone.

v_call: TRBV6-1; j_call: TRBJ2-7; d_call: TRBD2; clone_size: few; cdr3_aa: CASTYGRGEDEQYF; cdr3_nt: TGTGCCAGCACGTACGGGCGGGGGGAGGACGAGCAGTACTTC
v_call: TRBV6-5; j_call: TRBJ2-4; d_call: NA; clone_size: NA; cdr3_aa: CASSYSAQVGAKNIQYF; cdr3_nt: TGTGCCAGCAGTTACTCGGCCCAGGTCGGAGCCAAAAACATTCAGTACTTC
v_call: TRBV4-2; j_call: TRBJ2-3; d_call: TRBD2; clone_size: few; cdr3_aa: CASSQEEAGGTDTQYF; cdr3_nt: TGTGCCAGCAGCCAAGAGGAAGCGGGGGGCACAGATACGCAGTATTTT
v_call: TRBV4-2; j_call: TRBJ2-1; d_call: TRBD2; clone_size: NA; cdr3_aa: CASSQRPWTSGGAASYNEQFF; cdr3_nt: TGTGCCAGCAGCCAACGCCCCTGGACTAGCGGGGGGGCCGCGTCCTACAATGAGCAGTTCTTC
v_call: TRBV7-2; j_call: TRBJ2-7; d_call: NA; clone_size: NA; cdr3_aa: CASSLGYTSAHEQYF; cdr3_nt: TGTGCCAGCAGCTTAGGCTATACTAGTGCCCACGAGCAGTACTTC
v_call: TRBV20-1; j_call: TRBJ1-2; d_call: NA; clone_size: NA; cdr3_aa: CSARDAGGYGYTF; cdr3_nt: TGCAGTGCTAGAGACGCGGGAGGCTATGGCTACACCTTC
v_call: TRBV20-1; j_call: TRBJ2-7; d_call: NA; clone_size: few; cdr3_aa: CSARDRHKREQYF; cdr3_nt: TGCAGTGCTAGAGATCGTCACAAAAGGGAGCAGTACTTC
v_call: TRBV5-1; j_call: TRBJ1-1; d_call: NA; clone_size: NA; cdr3_aa: CASSLVGRGDTEAFF; cdr3_nt: TGCGCCAGCAGCTTGGTCGGTAGAGGAGACACTGAAGCTTTCTTT
v_call: TRBV4-2; j_call: TRBJ2-7; d_call: TRBD2; clone_size: NA; cdr3_aa: CASSQRIIAGGFYEQYF; cdr3_nt: TGTGCCAGCAGCCAGAGGATCATAGCGGGGGGTTTCTACGAGCAGTACTTC
v_call: TRBV7-3; j_call: TRBJ2-3; d_call: NA; clone_size: NA; cdr3_aa: CASSKKGGTGTDTQYF; cdr3_nt: TGTGCCAGCAGCAAGAAGGGGGGGACTGGCACAGATACGCAGTATTTT
v_call: TRBV9; j_call: TRBJ2-1; d_call: NA; clone_size: NA; cdr3_aa: CASSVDEGGNYNEQFF; cdr3_nt: TGTGCCAGCAGCGTAGACGAGGGGGGGAACTACAATGAGCAGTTCTTC
v_call: TRBV7-2; j_call: TRBJ2-7; d_call: TRBD1; clone_size: few; cdr3_aa: CASSSRTGGTYEQYF; cdr3_nt: TGTGCCAGCAGCTCCAGAACAGGGGGGACCTACGAGCAGTACTTC
v_call: TRBV12-3/TRBV12-4; j_call: TRBJ2-5; d_call: TRBD2; clone_size: NA; cdr3_aa: CASGLAAETQYF; cdr3_nt: TGTGCCAGCGGACTAGCGGCGGAGACCCAGTACTTC
v_call: TRBV29-1; j_call: TRBJ2-3; d_call: NA; clone_size: NA; cdr3_aa: CSASTGTDTQYF; cdr3_nt: TGCAGCGCATCGACAGGCACAGATACGCAGTATTTT
v_call: TRBV5-1; j_call: TRBJ2-5; d_call: NA; clone_size: few; cdr3_aa: CASSSLATGGSETQYF; cdr3_nt: TGCGCCAGCAGCTCCCTAGCGACCGGGGGATCGGAGACCCAGTACTTC
v_call: TRBV12-3/TRBV12-4; j_call: TRBJ2-1; d_call: NA; clone_size: NA; cdr3_aa: CATTPDSYNEQFF; cdr3_nt: TGTGCCACCACCCCGGACAGTTACAATGAGCAGTTCTTC
v_call: TRBV29-1; j_call: TRBJ1-4; d_call: TRBD1; clone_size: NA; cdr3_aa: CSVLDRDSEKLFF; cdr3_nt: TGCAGCGTTCTTGACAGGGACAGTGAAAAACTGTTTTTT
v_call: TRBV12-3/TRBV12-4; j_call: TRBJ2-7; d_call: TRBD1; clone_size: NA; cdr3_aa: CASRRGTGGGEQYF; cdr3_nt: TGTGCCAGCAGACGCGGGACAGGGGGCGGGGAGCAGTACTTC
v_call: TRBV28; j_call: TRBJ2-2; d_call: TRBD1; clone_size: NA; cdr3_aa: CASSPSGTGTGELFF; cdr3_nt: TGTGCCAGCAGCCCGTCCGGGACAGGGACCGGGGAGCTGTTTTTT
v_call: TRBV4-1; j_call: TRBJ2-1; d_call: NA; clone_size: NA; cdr3_aa: CASSQYPEMNNEQFF; cdr3_nt: TGCGCCAGCAGCCAATACCCGGAAATGAACAATGAGCAGTTCTTC
v_call: TRBV20-1; j_call: TRBJ1-1; d_call: NA; clone_size: NA; cdr3_aa: CSAPLSTEAFF; cdr3_nt: TGCAGTGCCCCCTTAAGCACTGAAGCTTTCTTT
v_call: TRBV7-2; j_call: TRBJ2-3; d_call: NA; clone_size: NA; cdr3_aa: CASSPLVGTDTQYF; cdr3_nt: TGTGCCAGCAGCCCACTAGTGGGGACAGATACGCAGTATTTT
v_call: TRBV29-1; j_call: TRBJ1-1; d_call: NA; clone_size: few; cdr3_aa: CSQIRGTEAFF; cdr3_nt: TGCAGTCAAATCCGGGGCACTGAAGCTTTCTTT
v_call: TRBV20-1; j_call: TRBJ2-7; d_call: TRBD2; clone_size: NA; cdr3_aa: CTGGSMYEQYF; cdr3_nt: TGCACGGGGGGTTCAATGTACGAGCAGTACTTC
v_call: TRBV9; j_call: TRBJ2-3; d_call: TRBD1; clone_size: NA; cdr3_aa: CASSVTGGDTQYF; cdr3_nt: TGTGCCAGCAGCGTAACAGGGGGAGATACGCAGTATTTT
v_call: TRBV3-1; j_call: TRBJ1-2; d_call: NA; clone_size: few; cdr3_aa: CASSQVTNYGYTF; cdr3_nt: TGTGCCAGCAGCCAAGTCACGAACTATGGCTACACCTTC
v_call: TRBV7-8; j_call: TRBJ2-3; d_call: TRBD2; clone_size: NA; cdr3_aa: CASSPGAGFTDTQYF; cdr3_nt: TGTGCCAGCAGCCCAGGAGCGGGGTTCACAGATACGCAGTATTTT
v_call: TRBV5-4; j_call: TRBJ1-1; d_call: NA; clone_size: few; cdr3_aa: CASTHQGNTEAFF; cdr3_nt: TGTGCCAGCACACATCAGGGTAATACTGAAGCTTTCTTT
v_call: TRBV6-1; j_call: TRBJ1-5; d_call: NA; clone_size: NA; cdr3_aa: CASSRRPPNGNQPQHF; cdr3_nt: TGTGCCAGCAGCAGGCGGCCCCCCAATGGAAATCAGCCCCAGCATTTT
v_call: TRBV29-1; j_call: TRBJ1-1; d_call: NA; clone_size: few; cdr3_aa: CSVQDQGREAFF; cdr3_nt: TGCAGCGTTCAGGATCAGGGGCGAGAAGCTTTCTTT
v_call: TRBV3-1; j_call: TRBJ2-3; d_call: TRBD2; clone_size: NA; cdr3_aa: CASSRKRGGADTQYF; cdr3_nt: TGTGCCAGCAGCCGAAAGCGGGGGGGAGCAGATACGCAGTATTTT
v_call: TRBV6-5; j_call: TRBJ2-7; d_call: NA; clone_size: few; cdr3_aa: CASSQGDEQYF; cdr3_nt: TGTGCCAGCAGTCAGGGAGACGAGCAGTACTTC
v_call: TRBV2; j_call: TRBJ2-2; d_call: NA; clone_size: NA; cdr3_aa: CASSFPASTGELFF; cdr3_nt: TGTGCCAGCAGCTTTCCTGCGAGCACCGGGGAGCTGTTTTTT
v_call: TRBV29-1; j_call: TRBJ2-2; d_call: NA; clone_size: NA; cdr3_aa: CSVDPGTNTGELFF; cdr3_nt: TGCAGCGTGGACCCCGGGACTAACACCGGGGAGCTGTTTTTT
v_call: TRBV5-1; j_call: TRBJ1-6; d_call: TRBD1; clone_size: few; cdr3_aa: CASSRDREDSPLHF; cdr3_nt: TGCGCCAGCAGCAGGGACAGGGAAGATTCACCCCTCCACTTT
v_call: TRBV27; j_call: TRBJ2-6; d_call: NA; clone_size: NA; cdr3_aa: CASSHLNSGANVLTF; cdr3_nt: TGTGCCAGCAGCCACCTCAACTCTGGGGCCAACGTCCTGACTTTC
v_call: TRBV12-3/TRBV12-4; j_call: TRBJ2-3; d_call: TRBD1; clone_size: NA; cdr3_aa: CASSYPGQLTPDTQYF; cdr3_nt: TGTGCCAGCAGTTACCCGGGACAGCTAACCCCAGATACGCAGTATTTT
v_call: TRBV7-6; j_call: TRBJ2-7; d_call: NA; clone_size: NA; cdr3_aa: CASSLESGELTGEQYF; cdr3_nt: TGTGCCAGCAGCTTAGAGTCTGGGGAGCTTACAGGGGAGCAGTACTTC
v_call: TRBV20-1; j_call: TRBJ2-1; d_call: TRBD2; clone_size: many; cdr3_aa: CSARNSRGGAWNEQFF; cdr3_nt: TGCAGTGCTCGAAACTCACGGGGGGGCGCTTGGAATGAGCAGTTCTTC
v_call: TRBV12-3/TRBV12-4; j_call: TRBJ1-1; d_call: NA; clone_size: NA; cdr3_aa: CASSLTLANTEAFF; cdr3_nt: TGTGCCAGCAGTTTAACATTAGCAAACACTGAAGCTTTCTTT
v_call: TRBV20-1; j_call: TRBJ2-7; d_call: NA; clone_size: NA; cdr3_aa: CSASRETYEQYF; cdr3_nt: TGCAGTGCATCCAGGGAGACCTACGAGCAGTACTTC
v_call: TRBV6-4; j_call: TRBJ2-3; d_call: TRBD2; clone_size: NA; cdr3_aa: CASSDTLAGGHTDTQYF; cdr3_nt: TGTGCCAGCAGTGACACACTAGCGGGGGGGCACACAGATACGCAGTATTTT
v_call: TRBV10-3; j_call: TRBJ1-1; d_call: NA; clone_size: few; cdr3_aa: CAISESVLNTEAFF; cdr3_nt: TGTGCCATCAGTGAGTCGGTTCTCAACACTGAAGCTTTCTTT
v_call: TRBV5-1; j_call: TRBJ2-1; d_call: NA; clone_size: NA; cdr3_aa: CASMSGDTISYNEQFF; cdr3_nt: TGCGCCAGCATGAGTGGGGACACGATCTCCTACAATGAGCAGTTCTTC
v_call: TRBV6-5; j_call: TRBJ2-7; d_call: NA; clone_size: NA; cdr3_aa: CASSYGTETGEQYF; cdr3_nt: TGTGCCAGCAGTTACGGGACCGAGACGGGGGAGCAGTACTTC
v_call: TRBV9; j_call: TRBJ1-6; d_call: NA; clone_size: NA; cdr3_aa: CASSVQSYNSPLHF; cdr3_nt: TGTGCCAGCAGCGTACAATCCTATAATTCACCCCTCCACTTT
v_call: TRBV12-3/TRBV12-4; j_call: TRBJ2-5; d_call: NA; clone_size: NA; cdr3_aa: CASSFSQTETQYF; cdr3_nt: TGTGCCAGCAGTTTCAGCCAGACGGAGACCCAGTACTTC
v_call: TRBV29-1; j_call: TRBJ2-1; d_call: TRBD1; clone_size: few; cdr3_aa: CSVEGDSLLYNEQFF; cdr3_nt: TGCAGCGTTGAGGGGGACAGCCTTCTGTACAATGAGCAGTTCTTC
v_call: TRBV6-5; j_call: TRBJ2-5; d_call: NA; clone_size: NA; cdr3_aa: CASSYYEGQETQYF; cdr3_nt: TGTGCCAGCAGTTACTATGAGGGTCAAGAGACCCAGTACTTC
v_call: TRBV27; j_call: TRBJ2-5; d_call: TRBD2; clone_size: NA; cdr3_aa: CATKGLAVGETQYF; cdr3_nt: TGTGCCACTAAGGGGCTAGCGGTTGGAGAGACCCAGTACTTC